This entry lists 12 T cell receptor beta chains sequenced from one sample in a study of blood T cell repertoires in COVID-19. The method was immunoSEQ multiplex PCR; TCRdb's version includes in-frame clones alone and lacks a portion of them. The sample lists roughly 230,000 clones, 85% to 90% occurring once. Sequencing was carried out using PBMCs or T cells enriched from blood (not recorded which). The origin of the receptors is a woman under 40 with acute COVID-19.

This chain links TRBV28 with TRBJ2-7; unclear D gene. Trimming cost V 4 bases and J 6 bases, with 19 bases left between them. This CDR3 has 15 amino acids. Germline CDR1 MDHEN, CDR2 SYDVKM. The CDR3 DNA follows: TGTGCCAGCAGTTCTCGGGTTATTACGGCCTGCGAGCAGTACTTC. It translates to CASSSRVITACEQYF.

This clone was seen a few times. The chain employs TRBV2 and TRBJ2-5; D might be TRBD1 (6 bases). Germline assignment: CDR1 SNHLY and CDR2 FYNNEI. CDR3 size: 15 residues. The V gene lost 8 bases and the J gene lost 0 bases, with 16 bases spanning the gap. The DNA for the CDR3 is TGTGCCAGCCGAGGACAGACGTCGTACCAAGAGACCCAGTACTTC. Translating gives CASRGQTSYQETQYF.

The chain joins TRBV11-2 to TRBJ2-3; 7 bases align to TRBD2. From germline, CDR1 is SGHAT and CDR2 FQNNGV. The CDR3 sequence is 18 residues long. V shed 0 bases and J 0 bases; nucleotides not matched to a gene: 9. The CDR3, as DNA: TGTGCCAGCAGCTTAGATCGTTGGGAAGCGGGGAGCACAGATACGCAGTATTTT. Translating it yields CASSLDRWEAGSTDTQYF.

A word on this clone: The sample holds other DNA sequences that translate to the same CDR3. The chain joins TRBV12-3 or TRBV12-4 to TRBJ1-1, with 8 bases fitting TRBD1. The ends lost 6 bases at V and 3 bases at J; junction bases unmatched: 3. There are 13 residues in the CDR3. CDR3 coding DNA: TGTGCCAGCAGCCCGACAGGGGACACTGAAGCTTTCTTT. Amino acids: CASSPTGDTEAFF.

The chain joins TRBV11-2 to TRBJ1-5; the D gene is possibly TRBD1 (6 bases). CDR3 length: 14 amino acids. Germline-derived CDR1 and CDR2 are SGHAT and FQNNGV. V was trimmed by 4 bases and J by 3 bases, leaving 10 bases between them. The CDR3 nucleotides are TGTGCCAGCAGCTATACAGGGCCCAATCAGCCCCAGCATTTT. This encodes CASSYTGPNQPQHF. Together with reference TRBV11-2 and TRBJ1-5, the CDR3 gives the full variable domain: EAGVAQSPRYKIIEKRQSVAFWCNPISGHATLYWYQQILGQGPKLLIQFQNNGVVDDSQLPKDRFSAERLKGVDSTLKIQPAKLEDSAVYLCASSYTGPNQPQHFGDGTRLSIL.

The chain is built from TRBV4-1 and TRBJ1-1; possible D gene TRBD1, 6 bases. Germline CDR1 reads MGHRA; CDR2 reads YSYEKL. The CDR3 sequence is 16 residues long. V lost 2 bases and J lost 1, with 14 bases in between. The CDR3 reads CASSQHTGTPNTEAFF. CDR3 nucleotide sequence: TGCGCCAGCAGCCAACACACCGGGACACCGAACACTGAAGCTTTCTTT.

The chain is built from TRBV7-9 and TRBJ2-7; tentative D call: TRBD2 (5 bases). V gave up 1 base and J gave up 7 bases, with 8 bases separating them. Germline CDR1 SEHNR, CDR2 FQNEAQ (reference sequence). This CDR3 is built from 12 residues. The CDR3 sequence: CASSLGRVEQYF. The CDR3 DNA reads TGTGCCAGCAGCTTAGGGCGGGTGGAGCAGTACTTC.

V is TRBV10-3 and J is TRBJ2-1; 9 positions agree with TRBD2. CDR3 length: 16 residues. Germline V gene lookup returns CDR1 ENHRY and CDR2 SYGVKD. V shed 6 bases, J shed 0 bases, and the junction held 6 bases outside the gene matches. The CDR3 sequence: CAIRASGASSYNEQFF. CDR3 coding DNA: TGTGCCATCAGGGCTAGCGGGGCTAGCTCCTACAATGAGCAGTTCTTC.

The rearrangement joins TRBV4-3 to TRBJ2-6, with D possibly matching TRBD1 (6 bases). The CDR3 extends over 17 amino acids. Deletions cut 5 bases from V and 0 bases from J, with 14 bases between. Germline CDR1 reads LGHNA; CDR2 reads YSLEER. CDR3 protein: CASSWDKTLSGANVLTF. The CDR3 DNA follows: TGCGCCAGCAGCTGGGACAAGACCCTCTCTGGGGCCAACGTCCTGACTTTC.

At least ten counts were recorded for this clone. This CDR3 is CASSQDIRPGRGYTF. DNA for the CDR3: TGTGCCAGCAGCCAAGATATCAGGCCCGGTAGGGGCTACACCTTC. V usage is TRBV14 and J usage is TRBJ1-2; D is unclear. V gave up 0 bases and J gave up 8 bases, with 16 bases separating them. The CDR3 has 15 amino acids. Germline V gene sequence: CDR1 SGHDN, CDR2 FVKESK.

This chain links TRBV3-1 (or the pseudogene TRBV3-2) with TRBJ2-7, with TRBD2 matching 10 bases. V trimming: 1 base; J trimming: 3 bases; junction bases outside the gene matches: 6. The germline V gene has CDR1 LGHDT and CDR2 YNNKEL (reference sequence). The CDR3 spans 16 residues. This CDR3 is CASSQAPTSGIYEQYF. CDR3 coding DNA: TGTGCCAGCAGCCAAGCTCCAACTAGCGGGATCTACGAGCAGTACTTC.

This clone was recorded only once. The gene calls are TRBV19 and TRBJ2-7; possibly TRBD2 for D (5 bases). Trimming left V 7 bases short and J 4 bases short, with 8 bases between. This CDR3 has 11 residues. Germline lookup yields CDR1 LNHDA and CDR2 SQIVND (reference sequence). The CDR3 bases are TGTGCCAGTAAGGCGGGTTACGAGCAGTACTTC. Translation gives CASKAGYEQYF.